The rows below give T cell receptor beta chains drawn from one sample of a study of shared clonotypes between healthy human individuals. Libraries were prepared by immunoSEQ multiplex PCR; TCRdb keeps only in-frame clonotypes and omits some of them. Among some 2.1 million clones, 85% to 95% were seen once, and the ten largest hold 0.13%. What was sequenced was naive CD4+ T cells sorted from blood. The receptor set was obtained from a man younger than 30 in good health. Each CDR3 is given with its conserved first and last residue.

J: TRBJ2-3; V: TRBV29-1; CDR3: CSVGTRLAADTQYF
J: TRBJ2-2; V: TRBV4-1; CDR3: CASSLGGARNTGELFF
J: TRBJ1-4; V: TRBV19; CDR3: CASRRGALEKLFF
J: TRBJ1-2; V: TRBV6-6; CDR3: CASSYSMTVYGYTF
J: TRBJ1-5; V: TRBV29-1; CDR3: CSVEEGTGTNQPQHF
J: TRBJ2-1; V: TRBV18; CDR3: CASSPEVNEQFF
J: TRBJ2-5; V: TRBV30; CDR3: CAWSRGTYQETQYF
J: TRBJ1-4; V: TRBV7-6; CDR3: CASPGREEKLFF
J: TRBJ1-5; V: TRBV18; CDR3: CASSPARAEPQHF
J: TRBJ2-7; V: TRBV2; CDR3: CASTQSSYEQYF
J: TRBJ1-1; V: TRBV2; CDR3: CASSRDSQMNTEAFF
J: TRBJ2-2; V: TRBV11-3; CDR3: CASSRTTGELFF
J: TRBJ2-7; V: TRBV6-1; CDR3: CASSAQFGASSYEQYF
J: TRBJ2-1; V: TRBV2; CDR3: CASSRDRGDEQFF
J: TRBJ1-5; V: TRBV7-6; CDR3: CASSLEGVEQPQHF
J: TRBJ1-6; V: TRBV28; CDR3: CASSPLTGRSPLHF
J: TRBJ1-3; V: TRBV7-9; CDR3: CASSTDREAGNTIYF
J: TRBJ1-3; V: TRBV27; CDR3: CATISGNTIYF
J: TRBJ2-7; V: TRBV18; CDR3: CASSPLSTGGTTASSYEQYF
J: TRBJ1-2; V: TRBV29-1; CDR3: CSVENQGTGYGYTF
J: TRBJ1-6; V: TRBV28; CDR3: CASSLWGWGRYNSPLHF
J: TRBJ1-1; V: TRBV28; CDR3: CASSLAGANTEAFF
J: TRBJ1-5; V: TRBV19; CDR3: CASSRDKYQPQHF
J: TRBJ2-7; V: TRBV5-6; CDR3: CASSGTGLLGYEQYF
J: TRBJ1-6; V: TRBV2; CDR3: CASAGTVNSPLHF
J: TRBJ2-1; V: TRBV2; CDR3: CASSPGGAGLAGGYEQFF
J: TRBJ1-6; V: TRBV19; CDR3: CASSMSLLSNSPLHF
J: TRBJ2-7; V: TRBV2; CDR3: CASALGQRGYEQYF
J: TRBJ2-3; V: TRBV4-1; CDR3: CASSRGTIGEYTQYF
J: TRBJ1-5; V: TRBV5-1; CDR3: CASSPDSSNQPQHF
J: TRBJ2-5; V: TRBV5-1; CDR3: CASRQRRGEIPETQYF
J: TRBJ2-3; V: TRBV20-1; CDR3: CSARGPNTQYF
J: TRBJ2-3; V: TRBV18; CDR3: CASSPLPMGKSTDTQYF
J: TRBJ2-3; V: TRBV6-1; CDR3: CASSPRGGAPDTQYF
J: TRBJ1-2; V: TRBV21-1; CDR3: CASSKRSFSGGCDYGYTF
J: TRBJ1-2; V: TRBV9; CDR3: CASSVGPAGSNYGYTF
J: TRBJ2-2; V: TRBV11-2; CDR3: CASSLTGPQNTGELFF
J: TRBJ1-1; V: TRBV7-9; CDR3: CASSLVYTEAFF
J: TRBJ1-1; V: TRBV30; CDR3: CAWSVGGNTEAFF
J: TRBJ2-3; V: TRBV7-2; CDR3: CASGETNTQYF
J: TRBJ2-1; V: TRBV6-5; CDR3: CASSPTGGAGNEQFF
J: TRBJ2-1; V: TRBV4-1; CDR3: CASSQGFTTYYNEQFF
J: TRBJ2-3; V: TRBV5-4; CDR3: CASSVGTTDTQYF
J: TRBJ2-2; V: TRBV5-1; CDR3: CASSVGRPNTGELFF
J: TRBJ1-2; V: TRBV2; CDR3: CASSDRANYGYTF
J: TRBJ2-2; V: TRBV5-1; CDR3: CASRPDTAGELFF
J: TRBJ2-7; V: TRBV5-5; CDR3: CASSRRGLNSYEQYF
J: TRBJ2-3; V: TRBV10-3; CDR3: CAIGGASTDTQYF
J: TRBJ1-5; V: TRBV10-3; CDR3: CATTPGVRQPQHF
J: TRBJ2-4; V: TRBV7-2; CDR3: CASSAGQGINIQYF
J: TRBJ1-5; V: TRBV28; CDR3: CASGSFTGQGGSSNQPQHF
J: TRBJ2-7; V: TRBV18; CDR3: CASSPGQGRYEQYF
J: TRBJ2-1; V: TRBV9; CDR3: CASSVAGTGIYNEQFF
J: TRBJ2-2; V: TRBV11-2; CDR3: CASSLVYGLANTGELFF
J: TRBJ2-3; V: TRBV7-9; CDR3: CASSFRGTDTQYF
J: TRBJ2-2; V: TRBV18; CDR3: CASSPQQGYTGELFF
J: TRBJ1-1; V: TRBV20-1; CDR3: CSALLNTEAFF
J: TRBJ2-7; V: TRBV6-5; CDR3: CASSSPGQGIHEQYF
J: TRBJ2-7; V: TRBV30; CDR3: CAWSRPGYEQYF
J: TRBJ1-1; V: TRBV21-1; CDR3: CASSKELRGPGTEAFF